These T cell receptor beta chains were read from a single sample in a study of T cells in Graves' hyperthyroidism and ophthalmopathy. Each CDR3 protein is one row after TCRdb ran MiXCR on the multiplex PCR reads. Of roughly 700,000 distinct CDR3 sequences in the sample, 14% were seen once. Specimen: blood. The source is a woman in her late teens or twenties with Graves' hyperthyroidism. Both conserved end residues are part of each CDR3. The D gene is left open where the match is weak. The size of a clone is reported for some rows only, either as once, few or many, or as a class for expanded clones.

clone size: few
V gene: TRBV30
J gene: TRBJ1-1
D gene: .
CDR3 protein: CAWSLGPNTEAFF
CDR3 DNA: TGTGCCTGGAGCTTGGGGCCGAACACTGAAGCTTTCTTT

clone size: few
V gene: TRBV4-1
J gene: TRBJ2-3
D gene: TRBD2
CDR3 protein: CASNRGGLAGFTDTQYF
CDR3 DNA: TGCGCCAGCAACAGAGGAGGACTAGCGGGATTCACAGATACGCAGTATTTT

clone size: .
V gene: TRBV7-9
J gene: TRBJ2-1
D gene: TRBD2
CDR3 protein: CASSIGLAGDGEQFF
CDR3 DNA: TGTGCCAGCAGCATAGGACTAGCGGGAGACGGTGAGCAGTTCTTC

clone size: .
V gene: TRBV19
J gene: TRBJ1-5
D gene: .
CDR3 protein: CASSIQGSNQPQHF
CDR3 DNA: TGTGCCAGTAGTATTCAGGGTAGCAATCAGCCCCAGCATTTT

clone size: .
V gene: TRBV7-9
J gene: TRBJ2-2
D gene: .
CDR3 protein: CASSFPVAGELFF
CDR3 DNA: TGTGCCAGCAGCTTCCCGGTCGCCGGGGAGCTGTTTTTT

clone size: .
V gene: TRBV7-2
J gene: TRBJ2-1
D gene: .
CDR3 protein: CASSTDSGSYNEQFF
CDR3 DNA: TGTGCCAGCAGCACAGACTCGGGCTCCTACAATGAGCAGTTCTTC

clone size: few
V gene: TRBV19
J gene: TRBJ2-1
D gene: TRBD1
CDR3 protein: CASSIVDRGYEQFF
CDR3 DNA: TGTGCCAGTAGTATAGTGGACAGGGGATATGAGCAGTTCTTC

clone size: few
V gene: TRBV19
J gene: TRBJ1-4
D gene: .
CDR3 protein: CASSIRTNEKLFF
CDR3 DNA: TGTGCCAGTAGTATCCGGACTAATGAAAAACTGTTTTTT

clone size: many
V gene: TRBV5-1
J gene: TRBJ2-5
D gene: .
CDR3 protein: CASSLEAGRQETQYF
CDR3 DNA: TGCGCCAGCAGCTTGGAGGCGGGAAGGCAAGAGACCCAGTACTTC

clone size: .
V gene: TRBV19
J gene: TRBJ1-4
D gene: .
CDR3 protein: CASSKRTAEKLFF
CDR3 DNA: TGTGCCAGTAGTAAGCGGACAGCTGAAAAACTGTTTTTT

clone size: few
V gene: TRBV7-3
J gene: TRBJ2-1
D gene: TRBD2
CDR3 protein: CASSLAGVTQNEQFF
CDR3 DNA: TGTGCCAGCAGCTTAGCGGGAGTAACCCAAAATGAGCAGTTCTTC

clone size: .
V gene: TRBV7-9
J gene: TRBJ2-2
D gene: TRBD2
CDR3 protein: CASSLPLREARTGELFF
CDR3 DNA: TGTGCCAGCAGCTTACCCTTGCGGGAGGCCCGAACCGGGGAGCTGTTTTTT

clone size: many
V gene: TRBV7-3
J gene: TRBJ2-2
D gene: .
CDR3 protein: CASSPGRQRTGELFF
CDR3 DNA: TGTGCCAGCAGCCCGGGACGCCAAAGGACCGGGGAGCTGTTTTTT

clone size: many
V gene: TRBV5-1
J gene: TRBJ2-1
D gene: TRBD2
CDR3 protein: CASSLQPGLVGNEQFF
CDR3 DNA: TGCGCCAGCAGCTTGCAGCCGGGACTAGTGGGAAATGAGCAGTTCTTC

clone size: many
V gene: TRBV12-3/TRBV12-4
J gene: TRBJ2-7
D gene: TRBD1
CDR3 protein: CASSFVAGGSYEQYF
CDR3 DNA: TGTGCCAGCAGTTTTGTTGCAGGGGGTTCCTACGAGCAGTACTTC

clone size: .
V gene: TRBV29-1
J gene: TRBJ2-1
D gene: .
CDR3 protein: CNVRPTGDAYNEQFF
CDR3 DNA: TGCAACGTCCGACCTACGGGAGACGCCTACAATGAGCAGTTCTTC

clone size: .
V gene: TRBV18
J gene: TRBJ2-7
D gene: .
CDR3 protein: CASSPPMASLSEQYF
CDR3 DNA: TGTGCCAGCTCACCCCCTATGGCGAGTCTGTCCGAGCAGTACTTC

clone size: .
V gene: TRBV7-2
J gene: TRBJ2-5
D gene: .
CDR3 protein: CASSRSGETQYF
CDR3 DNA: TGTGCCAGCAGCCGATCCGGGGAGACCCAGTACTTC

clone size: .
V gene: TRBV7-9
J gene: TRBJ2-1
D gene: .
CDR3 protein: CASSPGRLHYNEQFF
CDR3 DNA: TGTGCCAGCAGCCCAGGTCGTCTCCACTACAATGAGCAGTTCTTC

clone size: many
V gene: TRBV28
J gene: TRBJ2-7
D gene: TRBD2
CDR3 protein: CASSLWREGSYEQYF
CDR3 DNA: TGTGCCAGCAGTTTATGGCGGGAGGGCTCCTACGAGCAGTACTTC

clone size: .
V gene: TRBV7-2
J gene: TRBJ1-2
D gene: .
CDR3 protein: CASSLGRITYGYTF
CDR3 DNA: TGTGCCAGCAGCTTGGGACGCATCACCTATGGCTACACCTTC

clone size: many
V gene: TRBV28
J gene: TRBJ2-1
D gene: .
CDR3 protein: CASSLWGAGLDNEQFF
CDR3 DNA: TGTGCCAGCAGTTTATGGGGTGCTGGACTGGACAATGAGCAGTTCTTC

clone size: many
V gene: TRBV7-9
J gene: TRBJ2-7
D gene: .
CDR3 protein: CASSFSGSSSYEQYF
CDR3 DNA: TGTGCCAGCAGCTTCTCGGGCTCCAGCTCCTACGAGCAGTACTTC

clone size: .
V gene: TRBV7-9
J gene: TRBJ2-3
D gene: TRBD2
CDR3 protein: CASSPSELAGVGTQYF
CDR3 DNA: TGTGCCAGCAGCCCCTCCGAACTAGCGGGAGTTGGGACGCAGTATTTT

clone size: .
V gene: TRBV18
J gene: TRBJ1-2
D gene: .
CDR3 protein: CASSPRGVGGYTF
CDR3 DNA: TGTGCCAGCTCACCACGCGGGGTTGGTGGCTACACCTTC

clone size: .
V gene: TRBV6-1
J gene: TRBJ1-1
D gene: TRBD1
CDR3 protein: CASSHRVSSLSPRTGGGTEAFF
CDR3 DNA: TGTGCCAGCAGCCACCGGGTATCGTCCTTGTCGCCCAGGACAGGGGGGGGGACTGAAGCTTTCTTT

clone size: many
V gene: TRBV3-1
J gene: TRBJ2-3
D gene: TRBD2
CDR3 protein: CASSHGRASTDTQYF
CDR3 DNA: TGTGCCAGCAGCCATGGGAGGGCTAGCACAGATACGCAGTATTTT

clone size: many
V gene: TRBV20-1
J gene: TRBJ2-1
D gene: .
CDR3 protein: CSALPGSNEQFF
CDR3 DNA: TGCAGTGCTTTACCCGGATCCAATGAGCAGTTCTTC

clone size: many
V gene: TRBV2
J gene: TRBJ2-7
D gene: .
CDR3 protein: CASSGRLGRYEQYF
CDR3 DNA: TGTGCCAGCAGCGGGCGGCTTGGGAGATATGAGCAGTACTTC

clone size: many
V gene: TRBV7-8
J gene: TRBJ2-3
D gene: TRBD2
CDR3 protein: CASSFTSGRADTQYF
CDR3 DNA: TGTGCCAGCAGCTTCACTAGCGGGAGGGCAGATACGCAGTATTTT